A single sample is the source of the 9 T cell receptor beta chains below, sequenced in a study of response to subunit inactivated influenza vaccine. TCRdb re-called the RT-PCR reads with MiXCR, one entry per CDR3 protein. The profile shows under 550,000 distinct CDR3 sequences, under 8.5% of them singletons. This specimen consisted of PBMCs from blood, obtained roughly 24 months after vaccination. The receptors come from a man aged 45-69 years who received an inactivated influenza vaccine.

The genes are TRBV6-1 and TRBJ2-3, with D perhaps TRBD1 or TRBD2 (5 bases each). The CDR3 length is 17 residues. CDR1 is MNHNS and CDR2 is SASEGT in the germline V gene. V was pared by 3 bases and J by 0 bases, with 16 bases between. The CDR3 reads CASSDVMGRSSTDTQYF. CDR3 nucleotide sequence: TGTGCCAGCAGTGATGTGATGGGACGGTCAAGCACAGATACGCAGTATTTT.

Many counts were recorded for this clonotype. This chain joins TRBV5-1 and TRBJ1-1; TRBD1 aligns across 9 bases. Germline CDR1 SGHRS, CDR2 YFSETQ. The CDR3 is made up of 14 amino acids. The trim removed 0 bases at V and 4 bases at J, leaving 1 base unmatched. The CDR3: CASSLETGGTEAFF. CDR3 nucleotides: TGCGCCAGCAGCTTGGAGACAGGGGGCACTGAAGCTTTCTTT.

V and J are TRBV9 and TRBJ2-7; D is unclear. V was trimmed by 3 bases and J by 3 bases, leaving 10 bases between them. In germline, CDR1 is SGDLS, CDR2 YYNGEE. This CDR3 spans 13 amino acids. The CDR3 reads CASSAPLDYEQYF. CDR3 in DNA: TGTGCCAGCAGCGCCCCGTTAGACTACGAGCAGTACTTC.

In its sample, this clonotype was seen a few times. The rearrangement links TRBV7-2 to TRBJ2-7; D call uncertain. Germline V gene sequence: CDR1 SGHTA, CDR2 FQGNSA. The CDR3 contains 15 residues. Trimming removed 1 base from V and 1 base from J, with 11 bases in between. CDR3 residues: CASSLGAIISYEQYF. The DNA for the CDR3 is TGTGCCAGCAGCTTAGGAGCGATCATTTCCTACGAGCAGTACTTC. Complete variable domain (other parts from reference TRBV7-2 and TRBJ2-7): GAGVSQSPSNKVTEKGKDVELRCDPISGHTALYWYRQSLGQGLEFLIYFQGNSAPDKSGLPSDRFSAERTGGSVSTLTIQRTQQEDSAVYLCASSLGAIISYEQYFGPGTRLTVT.

This clonotype was seen a few times. This chain connects TRBV27 to TRBJ2-1; D not certain. This CDR3 comprises 15 residues. Trimming stripped 5 bases from V and 4 bases from J, with 15 bases between. Germline assignment: CDR1 MNHEY and CDR2 SMNVEV (reference sequence). CDR3 bases: TGTGCCAGCAGTCCCCCCGGGCGCCTATACAATGAGCAGTTCTTC. It is translated as CASSPPGRLYNEQFF.

This clonotype was seen a few times. V and J are TRBV6-2 or TRBV6-3 and TRBJ1-2, with 8 positions matching TRBD1. CDR3 length equals 15 residues. CDR1 is MNHEY and CDR2 is SVGEGT in the germline V gene. The V gene end was trimmed by 7 bases and the J gene end by 4 bases; junction bases not matched to a gene: 11. The CDR3 is CASTPPRGQGYGYTF. CDR3 nucleotides: TGTGCCAGCACCCCACCCAGGGGGCAGGGCTATGGCTACACCTTC.

The CDR3 protein is CASGDRGHEQYF. The CDR3 DNA is TGTGCCAGCGGCGACAGGGGCCACGAGCAGTACTTC. The genes are TRBV6-5 and TRBJ2-7; TRBD1 matches at 8 bases. Germline V gives CDR1 MNHEY, CDR2 SVGAGI. V dropped 8 bases and J dropped 5; count of bases not matched to a gene: 5. CDR3 length: 12 amino acids.

This clonotype was counted only a few times. The chain uses TRBV12-3 or TRBV12-4 and TRBJ2-3, with TRBD1 matching 7 bases. J gave up 10 bases and V 3 bases, and 10 bases lay outside the gene matches. This CDR3 has 14 residues. CDR3 residues: CASSFPGGGFAQYF. In DNA form, the CDR3 reads TGTGCCAGCAGTTTTCCAGGGGGTGGCTTCGCGCAGTATTTT.

This clonotype was detected only a few times. This chain uses TRBV20-1 with TRBJ2-4, with no clear D. V dropped 0 bases and J dropped 7 bases, with 19 bases sitting between them. The V gene's germline CDR1 is DFQATT and CDR2 SNEGSKA (reference sequence). The CDR3 loop spans 16 amino acids. The CDR3 DNA follows: TGCAGTGCTAGAGATGCCCACAAGGTCGGGCGGAACATTCAGTACTTC. It yields the protein CSARDAHKVGRNIQYF.